The T cell receptor (beta chain) under discussion was sequenced for a study of cytomegalovirus exposure and HLA in healthy donors. PCR employed 60 Vbeta and 13 Jbeta primers. The method was immunoSEQ multiplex PCR; TCRdb's version includes in-frame clones alone and lacks a portion of them. This table has approximately 79,000 clones, roughly 80% appearing once. Everyone who donated was a healthy bone marrow donor. Nominal health characterized the donors when sampled, though unrecorded immune exposures were likely. The CDR3 is 16 residues long. V gave up 4 bases and J gave up 0 bases, with 15 bases separating them. Germline V gene data show CDR1 as MNHNS and CDR2 as SASEGT.

The TCR comes from a woman in her 40s in good health and CMV-seropositive. Material for sequencing was PBMCs. V is TRBV6-1 and J is TRBJ1-1; weak D call: TRBD1 (6 bases). The CDR3 spells CASSVRPDRLNTEAFF. The DNA for the CDR3 is TGTGCCAGCAGTGTGCGCCCTGACAGGCTGAACACTGAAGCTTTCTTT.